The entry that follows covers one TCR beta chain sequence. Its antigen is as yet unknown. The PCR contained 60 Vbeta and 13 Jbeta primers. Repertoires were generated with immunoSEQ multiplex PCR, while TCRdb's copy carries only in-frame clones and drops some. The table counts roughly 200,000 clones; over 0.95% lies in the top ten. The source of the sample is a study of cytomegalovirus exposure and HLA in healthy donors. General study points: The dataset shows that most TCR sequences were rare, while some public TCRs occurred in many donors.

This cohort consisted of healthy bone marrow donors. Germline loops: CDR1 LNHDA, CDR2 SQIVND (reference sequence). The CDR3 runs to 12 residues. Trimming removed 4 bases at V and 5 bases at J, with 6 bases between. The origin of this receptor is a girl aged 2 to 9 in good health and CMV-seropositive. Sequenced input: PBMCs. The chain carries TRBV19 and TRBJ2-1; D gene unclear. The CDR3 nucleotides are TGTGCCAGTAGTAGCGTTGACAATGAGCAGTTCTTC. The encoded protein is CASSSVDNEQFF.